The 3 T cell receptor beta chains reported below all come from one sample, sequenced in a study of shared clonotypes between healthy human individuals. Sequenced by immunoSEQ multiplex PCR; TCRdb stores in-frame clones only, minus some. The sample shows about 480,000 clones, 70% to 80% of them seen only once. The material sequenced was PBMCs. These receptors were collected from a woman aged 40 to 49 in good health. Some clones in this sample may be carry-over from other donors' samples.

This clone was detected only a few times. This sequence joins TRBV30 and TRBJ2-5; D is possibly TRBD2 (6 bases). Germline assignment: CDR1 GTSNPN and CDR2 SVGIG (reference sequence). The CDR3 is 13 amino acids. V lost 3 bases and J lost 5, with 13 bases in between. CDR3 in amino acids: CAWSLTSLETQYF. CDR3 nucleotides: TGTGCCTGGAGCCTGACTAGTCTGGAGACCCAGTACTTC.

The J gene is TRBJ1-4, the V gene TRBV30, with D possibly TRBD1 on 6 matching bases. The CDR3 loop spans 13 amino acids. Trimming took 5 bases from V and 7 from J, leaving 14 bases between them. Looked up from germline, CDR1 is GTSNPN and CDR2 is SVGIG (reference sequence). In DNA form, the CDR3 reads TGTGCCTGGCAATCGTCCAGGGGTGAAAAACTGTTTTTT. Translation gives CAWQSSRGEKLFF.

As to this clone: One end of the junction fails to match germline, which may point to a read error. At the DNA level, this CDR3 is encoded by other sequences in the same sample as well. The rearrangement joins TRBV11-1 to TRBJ1-1; TRBD1 matches at 10 bases. CDR1 SGHAT and CDR2 FQDESV come from the germline V gene (reference sequence). The CDR3 totals 17 residues. CDR3 amino acids: CASSYGTGDIMNTEAFF. CDR3 coding DNA: TGTGCCAGCAGCTACGGGACAGGGGATATAATGAACACTGAGGCTTTCTTT.